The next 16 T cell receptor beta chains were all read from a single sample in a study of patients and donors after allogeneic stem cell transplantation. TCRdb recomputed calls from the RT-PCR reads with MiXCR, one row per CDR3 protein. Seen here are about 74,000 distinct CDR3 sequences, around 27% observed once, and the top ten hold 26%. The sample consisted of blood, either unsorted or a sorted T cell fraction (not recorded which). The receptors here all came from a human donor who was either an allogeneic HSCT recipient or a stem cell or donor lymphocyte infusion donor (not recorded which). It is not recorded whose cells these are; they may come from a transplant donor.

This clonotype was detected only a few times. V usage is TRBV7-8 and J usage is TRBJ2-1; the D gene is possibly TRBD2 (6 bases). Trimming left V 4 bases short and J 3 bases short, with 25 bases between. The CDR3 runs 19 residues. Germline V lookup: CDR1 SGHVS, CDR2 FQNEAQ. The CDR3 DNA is TGTGCCAGCAGCTCCTATAGATTCCCTGGCGGGGCTTTCTACAATGAGCAGTTCTTC. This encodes CASSSYRFPGGAFYNEQFF.

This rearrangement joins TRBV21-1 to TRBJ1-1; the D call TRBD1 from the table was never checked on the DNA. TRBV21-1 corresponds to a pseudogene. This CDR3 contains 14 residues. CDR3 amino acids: CASSPRGVKTEAFF. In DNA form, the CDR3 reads TGTGCCAGCAGCCCACGAGGGGTGAAGACTGAAGCTTTCTTT.

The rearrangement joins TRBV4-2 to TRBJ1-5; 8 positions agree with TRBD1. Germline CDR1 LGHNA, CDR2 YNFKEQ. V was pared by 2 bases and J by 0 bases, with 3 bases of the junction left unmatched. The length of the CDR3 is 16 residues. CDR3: CASSQNDRGSNQPQHF. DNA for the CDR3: TGTGCCAGCAGCCAAAATGACAGGGGTAGCAATCAGCCCCAGCATTTT.

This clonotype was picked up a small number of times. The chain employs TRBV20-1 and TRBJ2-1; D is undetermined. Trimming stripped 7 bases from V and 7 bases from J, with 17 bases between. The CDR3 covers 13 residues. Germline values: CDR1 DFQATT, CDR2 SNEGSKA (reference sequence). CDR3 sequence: CSGEDLGLNEQFF. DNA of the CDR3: TGCAGTGGTGAAGACCTAGGGCTAAATGAGCAGTTCTTC.

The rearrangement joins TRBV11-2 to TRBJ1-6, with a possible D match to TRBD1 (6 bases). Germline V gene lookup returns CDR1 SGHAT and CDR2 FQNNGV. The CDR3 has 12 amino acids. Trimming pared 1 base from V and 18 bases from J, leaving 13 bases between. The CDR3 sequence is CASSLGRTATHF. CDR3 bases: TGTGCCAGCAGCTTAGGGAGGACAGCTACCCACTTT. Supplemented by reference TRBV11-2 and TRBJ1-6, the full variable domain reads EAGVAQSPRYKIIEKRQSVAFWCNPISGHATLYWYQQILGQGPKLLIQFQNNGVVDDSQLPKDRFSAERLKGVDSTLKIQPAKLEDSAVYLCASSLGRTATHFGNGTRLTVT.

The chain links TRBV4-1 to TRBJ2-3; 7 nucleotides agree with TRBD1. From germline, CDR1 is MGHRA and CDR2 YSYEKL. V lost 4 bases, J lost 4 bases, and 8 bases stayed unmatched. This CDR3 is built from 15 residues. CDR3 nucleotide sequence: TGCGCCAGCAGCCGGCCAGGGGGTTTTTCAGATACGCAGTATTTT. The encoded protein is CASSRPGGFSDTQYF.

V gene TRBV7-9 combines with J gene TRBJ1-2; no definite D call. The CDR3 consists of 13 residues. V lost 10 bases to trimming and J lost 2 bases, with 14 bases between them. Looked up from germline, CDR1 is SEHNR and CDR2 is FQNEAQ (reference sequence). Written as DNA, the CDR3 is TGTGCCACCAGAGAAGGGTTCAACTATGGCTACACCTTC. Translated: CATREGFNYGYTF.

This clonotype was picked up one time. The CDR3 DNA is TGCAGCGTTGTTCGGGGGCCGTCCTACAATGAGCAGTTCTTC. Translated, it gives CSVVRGPSYNEQFF. The chain joins TRBV29-1 to TRBJ2-1; D may correspond to TRBD1 or TRBD2 (6 bases each). The V gene lost 4 bases and the J gene lost 1 base, with 11 bases spanning the gap. CDR1 is SQVTM and CDR2 is ANQGSEA in the germline V gene. This CDR3 is 14 amino acids long.

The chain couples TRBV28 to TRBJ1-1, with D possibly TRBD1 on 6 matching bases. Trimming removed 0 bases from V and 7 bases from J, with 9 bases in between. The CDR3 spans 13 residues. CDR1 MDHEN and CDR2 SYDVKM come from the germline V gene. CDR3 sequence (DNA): TGTGCCAGCAGTTTATGGGGGGGCGGTGAAGCTTTCTTT. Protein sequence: CASSLWGGGEAFF.

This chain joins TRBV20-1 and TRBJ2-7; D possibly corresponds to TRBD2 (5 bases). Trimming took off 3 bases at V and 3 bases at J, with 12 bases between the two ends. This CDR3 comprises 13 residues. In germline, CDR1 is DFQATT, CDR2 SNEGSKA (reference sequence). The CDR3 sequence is CSASYAGNYEQYF. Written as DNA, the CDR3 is TGCAGTGCTAGTTACGCCGGGAACTACGAGCAGTACTTC.

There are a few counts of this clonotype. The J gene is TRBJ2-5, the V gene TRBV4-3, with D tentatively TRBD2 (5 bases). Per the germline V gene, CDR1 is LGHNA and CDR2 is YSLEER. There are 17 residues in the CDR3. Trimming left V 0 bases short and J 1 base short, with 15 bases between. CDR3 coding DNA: TGCGCCAGCAGCCAAGAGCTCGGTGGGAGCAGCCAAGAGACCCAGTACTTC. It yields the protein CASSQELGGSSQETQYF.

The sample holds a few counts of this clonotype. This CDR3 is CASSQTGSLGDTQYF. For the CDR3, the DNA is TGTGCCAGCAGCCAAACAGGGAGTTTAGGTGATACGCAGTATTTT. This chain uses TRBV11-2 with TRBJ2-3, with D perhaps matching TRBD1 (6 bases). CDR1 is SGHAT, CDR2 FQNNGV, per germline. V lost 5 bases and J 6 bases, leaving 18 bases between the germline ends. There are 15 residues in the CDR3.

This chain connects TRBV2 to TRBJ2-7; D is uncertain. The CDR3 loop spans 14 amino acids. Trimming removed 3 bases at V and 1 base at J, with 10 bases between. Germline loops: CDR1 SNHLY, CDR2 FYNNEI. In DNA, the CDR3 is TGTGCCAGCAGTGACTTCTCGAATTCCTACGAGCAGTACTTC. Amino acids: CASSDFSNSYEQYF. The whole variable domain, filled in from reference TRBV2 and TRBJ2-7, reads EPEVTQTPSHQVTQMGQEVILRCVPISNHLYFYWYRQILGQKVEFLVSFYNNEISEKSEIFDDQFSVERPDGSNFTLKIRSTKLEDSAMYFCASSDFSNSYEQYFGPGTRLTVT.

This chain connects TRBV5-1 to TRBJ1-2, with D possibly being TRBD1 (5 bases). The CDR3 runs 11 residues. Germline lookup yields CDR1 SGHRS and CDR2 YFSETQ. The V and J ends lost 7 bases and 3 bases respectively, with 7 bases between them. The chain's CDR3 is CASGTDYGYTF. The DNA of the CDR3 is TGCGCCAGCGGGACGGACTATGGCTACACCTTC.

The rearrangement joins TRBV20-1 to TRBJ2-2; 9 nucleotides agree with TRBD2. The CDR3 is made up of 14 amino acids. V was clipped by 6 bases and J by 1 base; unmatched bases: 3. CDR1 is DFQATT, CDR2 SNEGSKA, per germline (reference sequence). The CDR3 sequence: CSAALAGNTGELFF. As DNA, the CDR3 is TGCAGTGCCGCACTAGCGGGGAACACCGGGGAGCTGTTTTTT.

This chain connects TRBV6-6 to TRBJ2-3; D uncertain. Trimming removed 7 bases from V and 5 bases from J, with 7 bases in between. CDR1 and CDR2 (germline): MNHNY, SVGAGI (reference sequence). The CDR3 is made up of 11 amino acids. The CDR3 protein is CASTLGDTQYF. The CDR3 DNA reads TGTGCCAGCACCCTGGGAGATACGCAGTATTTT.